This TCR beta chain was identified during a study of radiotherapy plus CTLA-4 blockade in lung cancer. Libraries were prepared by immunoSEQ multiplex PCR; TCRdb keeps only in-frame clonotypes and omits some of them. The sample yields almost 55,000 clones, approximately 79% seen once. The CDR3 has 16 residues. CDR1 and CDR2 from the germline V gene are MNHNS and SASEGT. V dropped 1 base and J dropped 3 bases, with 13 bases sitting between them. Source: peripheral blood, taken from a patient treated with radiotherapy plus ipilimumab. The sequence came from a human donor with non-small cell lung cancer who had a partial response to radiotherapy plus ipilimumab. The V gene is TRBV6-1, the J gene TRBJ1-5; D might be TRBD1 (6 bases). The CDR3 reads CASSEVRGRNNQPQHF. Written as DNA, the CDR3 is TGTGCCAGCAGTGAAGTCAGGGGACGGAACAATCAGCCCCAGCATTTT.